Listed here are 21 T cell receptor beta chains from one sample, sequenced in a study of blood T cell repertoires in COVID-19. TCRdb's copy holds only in-frame clones and misses some; the assay was immunoSEQ multiplex PCR. Seen here are about 490,000 clones, 75% to 90% observed once, and the top ten hold under 4%. The sample consisted of peripheral blood. These receptors were obtained from a human donor in a cohort sampled during active COVID-19.

This clone has just one count. The genes are TRBV7-9 and TRBJ2-5, with 8 bases lining up with TRBD2. The CDR3 covers 14 residues. Trimming cost V 5 bases and J 5 bases; bases outside gene matches: 7. CDR1 and CDR2 (germline): SEHNR, FQNEAQ (reference sequence). The DNA for the CDR3 is TGTGCCAGCAGCCCGGGGGGGGGCAGGGAGACCCAGTACTTC. This translates into CASSPGGGRETQYF.

The V gene is TRBV4-2, the J gene TRBJ1-1; TRBD1 agrees at 7 bases. CDR3 length: 13 amino acids. After removal of 1 base from V and 6 bases from J, the junction contained 2 bases not matched to a gene. The germline gives CDR1 LGHNA, CDR2 YNFKEQ. CDR3 sequence reads: CASSQVRGPEAFF. In DNA form, the CDR3 reads TGTGCCAGCAGCCAAGTAAGGGGGCCTGAAGCTTTCTTT.

The chain joins TRBV6-4 to TRBJ1-2; a weak D match, TRBD1 (6 bases). The V and J ends lost 3 bases and 8 bases respectively, with 10 bases between them. Per germline, CDR1 MRHNA and CDR2 SNTAGT. The CDR3 totals 12 residues. The chain's CDR3 is CASSESGVGYTF. The CDR3 coding sequence is TGTGCCAGCAGTGAGTCAGGGGTCGGCTACACCTTC.

This clone appeared many times. This rearrangement joins TRBV25-1 to TRBJ2-2, with D tentatively TRBD2 (6 bases). The CDR3 is 15 amino acids. V was cut by 4 bases and J by 4 bases, with 13 bases left in between. CDR1 and CDR2 from the germline V gene are MGHDK and SYGVNS. The CDR3 loop reads CASSAGQGGTGELFF. CDR3 in DNA: TGTGCCAGCAGTGCAGGCCAGGGAGGCACCGGGGAGCTGTTTTTT.

The chain carries TRBV5-1 and TRBJ1-2; a possible D gene is TRBD1 (6 bases). V lost 1 base, J lost 6 bases, and 22 bases lay in between. The CDR3 length is 17 residues. Germline-derived CDR1 and CDR2 are SGHRS and YFSETQ. CDR3 DNA: TGCGCCAGCAGCTTGTGGGGACCTCAGGGGTTTAATGATGGCTACACCTTC. Translating it yields CASSLWGPQGFNDGYTF.

In its sample, this clone was seen a few times. The chain couples TRBV7-2 to TRBJ2-3, with D uncertain. V dropped 5 bases and J dropped 1 base, with 16 bases sitting between them. The CDR3 has 16 amino acids. Germline V gene lookup returns CDR1 SGHTA and CDR2 FQGNSA. The DNA of the CDR3 is TGTGCCAGCAGCCCGAAGAGCGTAGCCCGCACAGATACGCAGTATTTT. It encodes CASSPKSVARTDTQYF. The complete variable domain, with remaining parts taken from reference TRBV7-2 and TRBJ2-3, reads GAGVSQSPSNKVTEKGKDVELRCDPISGHTALYWYRQSLGQGLEFLIYFQGNSAPDKSGLPSDRFSAERTGGSVSTLTIQRTQQEDSAVYLCASSPKSVARTDTQYFGPGTRLTVL.

A few counts support this clone. The J gene is TRBJ1-2, the V gene TRBV4-1, with 9 bases aligning to TRBD1. From germline, CDR1 is MGHRA and CDR2 YSYEKL. The CDR3 loop spans 16 amino acids. Unmatched junction bases numbered 12, after V lost 3 bases and J lost 7 bases. The chain's CDR3 is CASSQDGQGPTIGYTF. The CDR3 nucleotides are TGCGCCAGCAGCCAGGACGGACAGGGGCCGACCATTGGCTACACCTTC.

The chain joins TRBV19 to TRBJ1-2; D is possibly TRBD1 (5 bases). The V gene lost 3 bases and the J gene lost 3 bases, with 11 bases spanning the gap. This CDR3 is built from 14 residues. CDR1 and CDR2 (germline): LNHDA, SQIVND (reference sequence). CDR3 loop: CASSIIREHYGYTF. The CDR3 nucleotides are TGTGCCAGTAGTATTATCAGGGAACACTATGGCTACACCTTC.

The V and J genes are TRBV4-1 and TRBJ2-7, with TRBD2 identical over 10 bases. Germline-derived CDR1 and CDR2 are MGHRA and YSYEKL. This CDR3 comprises 17 residues. The junction had 15 bases not matched to a gene; V was cut back by 4 bases and J by 6 bases. This CDR3 reads CASSRASASGRGREQYF. CDR3 nucleotides: TGCGCCAGCAGCCGGGCGTCGGCTAGCGGGAGAGGCCGCGAGCAGTACTTC.

CDR3 in DNA: TGTGCCAGCAGTTCGAACCAGGGACAGGGATTCTTT. Protein product: CASSSNQGQGFF. The chain employs TRBV6-2 or TRBV6-3 and TRBJ1-1; TRBD1 aligns across 9 bases. The length of the CDR3 is 12 residues. J gave up 14 bases and V 4 bases, and 8 bases lay outside the gene matches. Per germline, CDR1 MNHEY and CDR2 SVGEGT.

The rearrangement links TRBV27 to TRBJ2-7, with 15 bases aligning to TRBD2. CDR1 MNHEY and CDR2 SMNVEV come from the germline V gene (reference sequence). V lost 5 bases to trimming and J lost 4 bases; unmatched junction nucleotides: 6. This CDR3 contains 16 residues. This CDR3 reads CASSPLGTSGRYEQYF. The CDR3 DNA follows: TGTGCCAGCAGTCCGCTCGGGACTAGCGGGAGGTACGAGCAGTACTTC.

V gene TRBV4-1 combines with J gene TRBJ1-2; TRBD1 might be the D (5 bases). The V and J ends lost 0 bases and 8 bases respectively, with 10 bases between them. Germline CDR1 MGHRA, CDR2 YSYEKL. There are 13 residues in the CDR3. The CDR3 is CASSQDHKGGYTF. CDR3 in DNA: TGCGCCAGCAGCCAAGATCACAAGGGGGGCTACACCTTC.

The chain combines TRBV29-1 with TRBJ2-5; TRBD1 aligns across 7 bases. Germline values: CDR1 SQVTM, CDR2 ANQGSEA. The CDR3 covers 13 residues. The trim removed 4 bases at V and 4 bases at J, leaving 6 bases unmatched. CDR3 region: CSVGITGVETQYF. For the CDR3, the DNA is TGCAGCGTTGGGATAACAGGGGTAGAGACCCAGTACTTC.

The chain uses TRBV27 and TRBJ1-2; D perhaps matches TRBD1 (6 bases). This CDR3 is built from 15 residues. CDR1 and CDR2 from the germline V gene are MNHEY and SMNVEV (reference sequence). V was cut by 4 bases and J by 8 bases, with 20 bases left in between. CDR3 sequence (DNA): TGTGCCAGCAGTTCTTGGGCAGGGGTATTGCGAGGCTACACCTTC. Protein product: CASSSWAGVLRGYTF.

The chain couples TRBV6-6 to TRBJ1-2; 8 positions agree with TRBD1. There are 15 residues in the CDR3. V was clipped by 5 bases and J by 2 bases; unmatched bases: 7. Germline CDR1 MNHNY, CDR2 SVGAGI (reference sequence). In DNA, the CDR3 is TGTGCCAGCAGTCCCCAGGGGGCGGAAAACTATGGCTACACCTTC. Translation: CASSPQGAENYGYTF.

This clone was seen a single time. The CDR3 spells CASSVSEKLFF. The CDR3 DNA follows: TGTGCCAGCAGTGTTAGTGAAAAACTGTTTTTT. The rearrangement joins TRBV2 to TRBJ1-4; D gene ambiguous. The CDR3 length is 11 residues. The germline V gene encodes CDR1 SNHLY and CDR2 FYNNEI. Trimming took off 4 bases at V and 7 bases at J, with 4 bases between the two ends.

The rearrangement links TRBV6-5 to TRBJ2-3; 7 nucleotides agree with TRBD2. Per the germline V gene, CDR1 is MNHEY and CDR2 is SVGAGI. This CDR3 comprises 14 residues. Unmatched junction bases numbered 9, after V lost 6 bases and J lost 6 bases. Written as DNA, the CDR3 is TGTGCCAGCAGGAGGGGAGGGGTTGTGGATACGCAGTATTTT. Protein: CASRRGGVVDTQYF.

The J gene is TRBJ2-3, the V gene TRBV9, with D perhaps TRBD1 (6 bases). Germline-derived CDR1 and CDR2 are SGDLS and YYNGEE. Trimming shortened V by 3 bases and J by 0 bases, and 17 bases separated the two germline ends. This CDR3 has 17 amino acids. CDR3 protein: CASSDYYGTTSTDTQYF. The CDR3 DNA is TGTGCCAGCAGCGACTACTACGGGACAACTAGCACAGATACGCAGTATTTT.

The V call is TRBV24-1, the J call TRBJ1-5, with D possibly being TRBD1 (6 bases). The CDR3 sequence is 16 residues long. Trimming cost V 4 bases and J 2 bases, with 14 bases left between them. The germline CDR1 and CDR2 sequences are KGHDR and SFDVKD. In DNA, the CDR3 is TGTGCCACCAGTGACGGAGGGGGGGGTGGCAATCAGCCCCAGCATTTT. Its translation: CATSDGGGGGNQPQHF.

This chain links TRBV27 with TRBJ2-2; TRBD2 matches 12 bases. The CDR3 has 18 amino acids. The germline V gene has CDR1 MNHEY and CDR2 SMNVEV (reference sequence). V lost 7 bases and J lost 0; bases outside the gene matches: 9. The CDR3: CASIPIGLAGSNTGELFF. The DNA of the CDR3 is TGTGCCAGCATTCCAATAGGACTAGCGGGATCGAACACCGGGGAGCTGTTTTTT.

A single count supports this clone. The V gene is TRBV7-3, the J gene TRBJ2-2, with D possibly being TRBD2 (5 bases). V lost 6 bases and J lost 6, with 8 bases in between. CDR1 and CDR2 from the germline V gene are SGHTA and FQGTGA. CDR3 length equals 12 residues. CDR3 in amino acids: CASSSAPGELFF. CDR3 sequence (DNA): TGTGCCAGCAGTAGCGCCCCCGGGGAGCTGTTTTTT.